The clone carrying this T cell receptor (beta chain) was seen a handful of times. The antigen is not known. The data derive from a study of beta chain features in type 1 diabetes. Study information: There was similarity between patients and healthy donors in age, gender and cell yields. Sorted cells from all samples, numbering 95 million to 140 million, were examined. Study-level points and caveats: Researchers caution that PCR might favor shorter templates, equally among patients and controls.

Investigators reverse transcribed all isolated RNA, so they sequenced expressed TCRB transcripts. The data were produced by immunoSEQ multiplex PCR, yet TCRdb's version contains in-frame clones alone and is incomplete. Of some 250,000 clones in the sample, 25% to 30% are singletons; the top ten hold roughly 4%. The CDR3 sequence is 13 residues long. V lost 2 bases to trimming and J lost 4 bases; unmatched junction nucleotides: 2. Germline-derived CDR1 and CDR2 are GTSNPN and SVGIG (reference sequence). V usage is TRBV30 and J usage is TRBJ2-5, with 9 bases lining up with TRBD1. The sample taken for sequencing was central memory CD4+ T cells from blood. This clonotype was sampled from a man younger than 40 in good health. CDR3 nucleotides: TGTGCCTGGAGTCCGGGACAGGGAGAGACCCAGTACTTC. It is translated as CAWSPGQGETQYF.